The text below deals with one T cell receptor beta chain. Its antigen is unidentified. These data belong to a study of T cell responses to AZD1222 COVID-19 vaccine. This CDR3 contains 15 residues. The germline V gene encodes CDR1 SGHRS and CDR2 YFSETQ. The V end was cut by 1 base, the J end by 1 base, with 11 bases between. Using immunoSEQ multiplex PCR, the repertoire was profiled, and TCRdb retains in-frame clones only, with some absent. The sample has about 150,000 clones; over 80% are singletons. Notes on the study in general: Clonal diversity may have been underestimated in mostly white British donors. Distributed over spike, vaccine-associated CD4 TCRs predominated at 160-218 and 743-854. Sampling that yielded the repertoires occurred only after the peak T cell response.

The study pooled second doses at about 4 or about 12 weeks. The receptor was derived from an adult who received the AZD1222 COVID-19 vaccine. Sequenced material: peripheral blood, taken 28 days after the second AZD1222 dose. The chain carries TRBV5-1 and TRBJ1-2; D call uncertain. As DNA, the CDR3 is TGCGCCAGCAGCTTGACTCCAGGTGGTAACTATGGCTACACCTTC. Its translation is CASSLTPGGNYGYTF. Complete variable domain (other parts from reference TRBV5-1 and TRBJ1-2): KAGVTQTPRYLIKTRGQQVTLSCSPISGHRSVSWYQQTPGQGLQFLFEYFSETQRNKGNFPGRFSGRQFSNSRSEMNVSTLELGDSALYLCASSLTPGGNYGYTFGSGTRLTVV.